This TCR beta chain is drawn from a study of T cell changes during pregnancy in multiple sclerosis. CDR3 size: 17 residues. Germline V gene sequence: CDR1 SGDLS, CDR2 YYNGEE. Trimming cost V 4 bases and J 0 bases; bases outside gene matches: 9. Some clones are missing from TCRdb's copy, which holds only in-frame ones; the method was immunoSEQ multiplex PCR. This sample has approximately 89,000 clones; approximately 93% occur once, and the top ten carry about 1.7%. This receptor was taken from a female donor in good health, enrolled as a control in a pregnancy study. The V call is TRBV9, the J call TRBJ2-1; 8 bases map to TRBD2. Sequences were derived from peripheral blood, sampled after pregnancy. Here the CDR3 reads CASSPEVSGGSYNEQFF. DNA for the CDR3: TGTGCCAGCAGCCCAGAGGTGAGCGGGGGCTCCTACAATGAGCAGTTCTTC.